These 17 T cell receptor beta chains originate from one sample sequenced in a study of CD8+CD57+ T cells in acquired aplastic anemia. An expansion of CD8+CD57+ cells by flow cytometry had been shown in patients chosen for sequencing. Both TCR beta VDJ combination and CDR3 sequence profiling were carried out. Genomic DNA was the template for this profiling. TCRdb fed the reads into MiXCR, producing one record per CDR3 protein. The sample lists approximately 200,000 distinct CDR3 sequences; approximately 51% were seen once. The sequenced material came from sorted CD4+, CD8+, or CD8+CD57+ T cells (not recorded which) from PBMCs. The receptors were gathered from a human donor with aplastic anemia.

V is TRBV6-1 and J is TRBJ1-6, with D perhaps matching TRBD1 (5 bases). CDR3 size: 15 residues. Trimming removed 1 base at V and 7 bases at J, with 11 bases between. Germline V gives CDR1 MNHNS, CDR2 SASEGT. The CDR3 bases are TGTGCCAGCAGTGAAGATTGGGGGGTAAATTCACCCCTCCACTTT. Protein product: CASSEDWGVNSPLHF.

Ten or more counts support this clonotype. The chain couples TRBV6-1 to TRBJ1-1; 7 positions match TRBD1. Germline CDR1 MNHNS, CDR2 SASEGT. The CDR3 loop spans 14 amino acids. The V gene end was trimmed by 4 bases and the J gene end by 8 bases; junction bases not matched to a gene: 10. CDR3 coding DNA: TGTGCCAGCAGTGCCCCCTGGGACAGCTCGGAAGCTTTCTTT. Amino acids: CASSAPWDSSEAFF.

The V and J genes are TRBV19 and TRBJ1-2, with 7 bases lining up with TRBD1. This CDR3 has 14 amino acids. The germline V gene has CDR1 LNHDA and CDR2 SQIVND (reference sequence). Losses at the gene ends were 4 bases for V and 8 bases for J; bases not matched to a gene: 10. The CDR3, as DNA: TGTGCCAGTAGTAAGGGACAGAATCTCGGGGGCTACACCTTC. It specifies CASSKGQNLGGYTF.

The chain recombines TRBV12-3 or TRBV12-4 with TRBJ2-7, with 9 bases fitting TRBD1. CDR3 length: 15 amino acids. V shed 5 bases, J shed 5 bases, and the junction held 10 bases outside the gene matches. The CDR3 sequence: CASSPRGQGDDEQYF. CDR3 coding DNA: TGTGCCAGCAGTCCCCGGGGACAGGGAGACGACGAGCAGTACTTC.

This clonotype was seen at least ten times. V and J are TRBV6-1 and TRBJ2-7, with D unclear. Germline V lookup: CDR1 MNHNS, CDR2 SASEGT. The CDR3 is made up of 12 amino acids. The V gene lost 10 bases and the J gene lost 7 bases, with 17 bases spanning the gap. The CDR3 spells CATIEGFAEQYF. The CDR3 DNA is TGTGCCACCATAGAAGGTTTTGCTGAGCAGTACTTC.

V gene TRBV20-1 combines with J gene TRBJ1-1; D gene unclear. The CDR3 has 14 residues. Between the trimmed V and J ends, which lost 7 bases and 0 bases, there was a span of 15 bases. Germline V CDR1 and CDR2: DFQATT, SNEGSKA (reference sequence). CDR3 nucleotide sequence: TGCAGTGTACCCCGGGCGGGATTGAACACTGAAGCTTTCTTT. Translated, it gives CSVPRAGLNTEAFF.

This clonotype was detected a few times. This rearrangement joins TRBV30 to TRBJ2-6; D not resolved. V lost 2 bases to trimming and J lost 0 bases, with 8 bases between them. The CDR3 sequence is 15 residues long. Germline V gene lookup returns CDR1 GTSNPN and CDR2 SVGIG (reference sequence). The CDR3, as DNA: TGTGCCTGGAGTCGAGAAGACTCTGGGGCCAACGTCCTGACTTTC. Translating gives CAWSREDSGANVLTF.

The chain employs TRBV24-1 and TRBJ2-3; the match to TRBD2 covers 16 bases. Losses at the gene ends were 2 bases for V and 0 bases for J; bases not matched to a gene: 4. The CDR3 extends over 19 amino acids. Looked up from germline, CDR1 is KGHDR and CDR2 is SFDVKD. CDR3 coding DNA: TGTGCCACCAGTGATTGGGGGGGACTAGCGGGGGGGAGCACAGATACGCAGTATTTT. This sequence encodes CATSDWGGLAGGSTDTQYF.

This clonotype occurred a few times. The junction does not match germline at one end; this may be a read error. The chain couples TRBV5-1 to TRBJ2-7; D possibly corresponds to TRBD1 (6 bases). The V gene's germline CDR1 is SGHRS and CDR2 YFSETQ. The CDR3 has 15 residues. Here the CDR3 reads CANSPGTRSSYEQYF. The CDR3 DNA reads TGCGCCAACAGCCCCGGGACAAGGAGCTCCTACGAGCAGTACTTC.

The chain combines TRBV7-2 with TRBJ1-2; 10 positions agree with TRBD1. The CDR3 is made up of 17 amino acids. CDR1 is SGHTA, CDR2 FQGNSA, per germline. J gave up 4 bases and V 9 bases, and 17 bases lay outside the gene matches. CDR3 nucleotides: TGTGCCAGTAGCCTTGGCCGGGACAGGGGCGGAAGCTATGGCTACACCTTC. Amino acids: CASSLGRDRGGSYGYTF. Based on the CDR3 plus reference TRBV7-2 and TRBJ1-2, the full variable domain is GAGVSQSPSNKVTEKGKDVELRCDPISGHTALYWYRQSLGQGLEFLIYFQGNSAPDKSGLPSDRFSAERTGGSVSTLTIQRTQQEDSAVYLCASSLGRDRGGSYGYTFGSGTRLTVV.

J is TRBJ1-2 and V is TRBV15, with 8 bases lining up with TRBD1. There are 14 residues in the CDR3. The V gene's germline CDR1 is LNHNV and CDR2 YYDKDF (reference sequence). The junction had 7 bases not matched to a gene; V was cut back by 6 bases and J by 4 bases. CDR3 region: CATRAGGDPYGYTF. Written as DNA, the CDR3 is TGTGCCACCAGGGCAGGGGGCGACCCCTATGGCTACACCTTC.

Points on this clonotype: This CDR3 fails to terminate in the conserved phenylalanine or tryptophan, so it likely reflects a read error. The chain couples TRBV7-8 to TRBJ2-1, with TRBD2 identical over 7 bases. In germline, CDR1 is SGHVS, CDR2 FQNEAQ. The CDR3 consists of 15 residues. Trimming took 5 bases from V and 9 from J; bases not matched to a gene: 13. The CDR3 loop is CASSLYGSPGGEQFL. The CDR3 DNA follows: TGTGCCAGCAGCCTATACGGGAGCCCGGGGGGTGAGCAGTTCCTC.

At least ten counts were recorded for this clonotype. The chain has TRBV5-6 and TRBJ1-4; 7 bases align to TRBD1. J lost 2 bases, V lost 0 bases, and 7 bases had no gene match. The CDR3 has 17 residues. Germline-derived CDR1 and CDR2 are SGHDT and YYEEEE. DNA for the CDR3: TGTGCCAGCAGCTTGGACAGGGGACTCGCCACTAATGAAAAACTGTTTTTT. Translation: CASSLDRGLATNEKLFF. Full variable domain (rest looked up from reference TRBV5-6 and TRBJ1-4): DAGVTQSPTHLIKTRGQQVTLRCSPKSGHDTVSWYQQALGQGPQFIFQYYEEEERQRGNFPDRFSGHQFPNYSSELNVNALLLGDSALYLCASSLDRGLATNEKLFFGSGTQLSVL.

This clonotype was detected only a few times. This chain links TRBV24-1 with TRBJ2-3; perhaps D is TRBD1 or TRBD2 (5 bases each). This CDR3 is built from 13 residues. CDR1 is KGHDR and CDR2 is SFDVKD in the germline V gene. Between the trimmed V and J ends, which lost 3 bases and 7 bases, there was a span of 10 bases. In DNA form, the CDR3 reads TGTGCCACCAGTGATATGGGGACGAATACGCAGTATTTT. Its protein product is CATSDMGTNTQYF.

This chain links TRBV7-2 with TRBJ1-5; D gene ambiguous. Germline V lookup: CDR1 SGHTA, CDR2 FQGNSA. V shed 5 bases and J shed 0 bases, with 11 bases lying between them. CDR3 length: 15 amino acids. This CDR3 reads CASSPSGNSNQPQHF. Written as DNA, the CDR3 is TGTGCCAGCAGCCCAAGTGGTAATAGCAATCAGCCCCAGCATTTT.

The chain links TRBV7-2 to TRBJ1-2; D gene unclear. The V and J ends lost 8 bases and 4 bases respectively, with 17 bases between them. This CDR3 region has 14 residues. Germline V gives CDR1 SGHTA, CDR2 FQGNSA. The CDR3 DNA reads TGTGCCAGCCAACCACGTGGGGAGATCTATGGCTACACCTTC. Residues: CASQPRGEIYGYTF.

This clonotype was detected a few times. This chain uses TRBV7-2 with TRBJ1-6, with TRBD1 matching over 10 bases. V gave up 1 base and J gave up 10 bases; unmatched junction bases: 10. In germline, CDR1 is SGHTA, CDR2 FQGNSA. The CDR3 extends over 17 amino acids. The CDR3 region is CASSLGFRDRGESPLHF. CDR3 coding DNA: TGTGCCAGCAGCTTAGGGTTTCGGGACAGGGGAGAGTCACCCCTCCACTTT.